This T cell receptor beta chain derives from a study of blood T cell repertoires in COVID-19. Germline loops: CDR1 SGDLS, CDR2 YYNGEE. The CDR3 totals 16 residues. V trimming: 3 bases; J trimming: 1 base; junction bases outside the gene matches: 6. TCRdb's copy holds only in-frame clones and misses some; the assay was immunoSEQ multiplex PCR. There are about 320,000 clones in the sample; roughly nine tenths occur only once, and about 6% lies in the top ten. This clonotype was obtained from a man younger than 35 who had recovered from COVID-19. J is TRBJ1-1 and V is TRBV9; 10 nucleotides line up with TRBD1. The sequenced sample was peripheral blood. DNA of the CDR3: TGTGCCAGCAGCGAGACAGGGGGCGTGGGGAACACTGAAGCTTTCTTT. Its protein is CASSETGGVGNTEAFF. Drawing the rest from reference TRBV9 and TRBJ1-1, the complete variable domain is DSGVTQTPKHLITATGQRVTLRCSPRSGDLSVYWYQQSLDQGLQFLIQYYNGEERAKGNILERFSAQQFPDLHSELNLSSLELGDSALYFCASSETGGVGNTEAFFGQGTRLTVV.